This T cell receptor beta chain was captured in a study of cytotoxic CD8 clonotypes in ibrutinib-treated CLL. Turning to the study itself: Patients gave response samples after a median 12 months of treatment, range 6 to 36.

Method: immunoSEQ multiplex PCR; TCRdb's copy keeps in-frame clones and lacks some. The top ten clones hold about 3.3% of a sample with about 130,000 clones, around four fifths of them seen once. A note on this clone: Antigen: not known.

Trimming cost V 4 bases and J 8 bases, with 8 bases left between them. Germline CDR1 MDHEN, CDR2 SYDVKM. CDR3 length: 11 residues. Notes on the study in general: On treatment, the uncommon public clonotypes contracted or remained stable.

The starting material was PBMCs, obtained after 24 months of ibrutinib treatment. The TCR was taken from a human donor with chronic lymphocytic leukemia. The V and J genes are TRBV28 and TRBJ1-1; D not certain. CDR3 nucleotides: TGTGCCAGCAGTTCAGTAGGGGAAGCTTTCTTT. Encoded protein: CASSSVGEAFF.